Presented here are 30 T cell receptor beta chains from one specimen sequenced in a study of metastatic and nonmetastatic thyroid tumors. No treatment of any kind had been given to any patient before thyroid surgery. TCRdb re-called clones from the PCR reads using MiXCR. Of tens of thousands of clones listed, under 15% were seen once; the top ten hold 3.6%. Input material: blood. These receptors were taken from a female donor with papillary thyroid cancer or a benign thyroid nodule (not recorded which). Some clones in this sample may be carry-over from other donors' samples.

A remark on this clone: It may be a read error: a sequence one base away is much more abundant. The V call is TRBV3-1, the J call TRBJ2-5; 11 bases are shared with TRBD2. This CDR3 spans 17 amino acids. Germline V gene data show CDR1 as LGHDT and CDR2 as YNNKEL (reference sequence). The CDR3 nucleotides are TGTGCCAGCAGACAAGCCCCTAGCGGGGGGTACCAAGAGACCCAGTACTTC. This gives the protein CASRQAPSGGYQETQYF.

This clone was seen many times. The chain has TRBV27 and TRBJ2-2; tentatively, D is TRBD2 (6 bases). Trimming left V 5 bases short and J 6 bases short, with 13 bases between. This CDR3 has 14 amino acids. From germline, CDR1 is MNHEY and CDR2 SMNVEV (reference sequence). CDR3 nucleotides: TGTGCCAGCAGTCCTTGGTCGGGGGCCGGGGAGCTGTTTTTT. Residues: CASSPWSGAGELFF.

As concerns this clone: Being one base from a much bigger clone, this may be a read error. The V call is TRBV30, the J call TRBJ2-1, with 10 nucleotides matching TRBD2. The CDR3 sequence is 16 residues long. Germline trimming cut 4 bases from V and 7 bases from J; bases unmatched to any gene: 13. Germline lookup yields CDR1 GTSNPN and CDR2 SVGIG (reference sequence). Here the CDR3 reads CAWKEETSGRTNEQFF. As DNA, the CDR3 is TGTGCCTGGAAAGAGGAGACTAGCGGGCGGACGAATGAGCAGTTCTTC.

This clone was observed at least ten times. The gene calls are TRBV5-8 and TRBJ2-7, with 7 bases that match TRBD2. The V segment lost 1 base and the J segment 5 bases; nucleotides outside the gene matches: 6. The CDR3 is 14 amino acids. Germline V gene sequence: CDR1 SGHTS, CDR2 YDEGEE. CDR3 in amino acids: CASSLYGGSNEQYF. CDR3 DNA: TGTGCCAGCAGCTTGTACGGGGGGTCGAACGAGCAGTACTTC. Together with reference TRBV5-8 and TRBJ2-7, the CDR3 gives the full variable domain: EAGVTQSPTHLIKTRGQQATLRCSPISGHTSVYWYQQALGLGLQFLLWYDEGEERNRGNFPPRFSGRQFPNYSSELNVNALELEDSALYLCASSLYGGSNEQYFGPGTRLTVT.

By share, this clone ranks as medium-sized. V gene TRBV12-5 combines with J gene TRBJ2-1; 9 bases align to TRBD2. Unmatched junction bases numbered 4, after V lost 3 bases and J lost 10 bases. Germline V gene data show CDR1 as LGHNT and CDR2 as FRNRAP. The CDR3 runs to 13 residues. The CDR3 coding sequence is TGTGCTAGTGGTTTAGCGGGGGGCCAGGAGCAGTTCTTC. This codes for CASGLAGGQEQFF.

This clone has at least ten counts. The CDR3 here is CASSAPTGSHQETQYF. CDR3 DNA: TGTGCCAGCAGTGCCCCCACCGGGTCTCACCAAGAGACCCAGTACTTC. The V and J genes are TRBV28 and TRBJ2-5; D remains unclear. This CDR3 spans 16 amino acids. Trimming removed 5 bases from V and 0 bases from J, with 16 bases in between. The germline CDR1 and CDR2 sequences are MDHEN and SYDVKM.

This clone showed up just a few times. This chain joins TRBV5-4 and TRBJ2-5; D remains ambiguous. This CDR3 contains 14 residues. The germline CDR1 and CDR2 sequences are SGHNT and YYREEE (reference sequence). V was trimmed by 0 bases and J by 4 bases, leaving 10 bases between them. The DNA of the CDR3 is TGTGCCAGCAGCTTGGAAGGAAGGCCAGAGACCCAGTACTTC. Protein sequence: CASSLEGRPETQYF.

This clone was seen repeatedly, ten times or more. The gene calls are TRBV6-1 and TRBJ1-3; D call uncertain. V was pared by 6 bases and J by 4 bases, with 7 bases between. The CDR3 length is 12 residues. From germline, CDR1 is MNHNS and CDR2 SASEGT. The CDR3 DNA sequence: TGTGCCAGCAGCCCCGCCGGAAACACCATATATTTT. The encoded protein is CASSPAGNTIYF.

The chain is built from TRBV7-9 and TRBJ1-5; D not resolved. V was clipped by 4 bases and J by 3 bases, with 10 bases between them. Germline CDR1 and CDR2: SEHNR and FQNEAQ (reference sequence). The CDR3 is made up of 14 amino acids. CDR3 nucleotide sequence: TGTGCCAGCAGCTGCAGGTTTGACAATCAGCCCCAGCATTTT. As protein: CASSCRFDNQPQHF.

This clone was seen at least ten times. Here the CDR3 reads CASSLALNTEAFF. The CDR3 DNA sequence: TGTGCCAGCAGCTTAGCCTTGAACACTGAAGCTTTCTTT. V is TRBV11-2 and J is TRBJ1-1, with D hard to call. This CDR3 is 13 amino acids long. Germline CDR1 reads SGHAT; CDR2 reads FQNNGV. V lost 1 base and J lost 0, with 3 bases in between. The full variable domain, in which reference TRBV11-2 and TRBJ1-1 provide the parts outside the CDR3, is EAGVAQSPRYKIIEKRQSVAFWCNPISGHATLYWYQQILGQGPKLLIQFQNNGVVDDSQLPKDRFSAERLKGVDSTLKIQPAKLEDSAVYLCASSLALNTEAFFGQGTRLTVV.

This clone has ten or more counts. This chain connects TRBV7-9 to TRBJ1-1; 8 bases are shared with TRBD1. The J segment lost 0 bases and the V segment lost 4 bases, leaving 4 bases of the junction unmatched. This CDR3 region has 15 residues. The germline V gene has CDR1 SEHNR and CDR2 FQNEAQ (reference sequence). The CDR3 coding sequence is TGTGCCAGCAGCTCGGACAGGGCCCTGAACACTGAAGCTTTCTTT. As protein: CASSSDRALNTEAFF.

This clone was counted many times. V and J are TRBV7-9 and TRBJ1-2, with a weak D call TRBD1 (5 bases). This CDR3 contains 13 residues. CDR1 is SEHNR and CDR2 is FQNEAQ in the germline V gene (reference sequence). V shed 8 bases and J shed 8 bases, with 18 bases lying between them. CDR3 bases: TGTGCCAGCTCTCTCGGGGGGACGAGAGGCTACACCTTC. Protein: CASSLGGTRGYTF.

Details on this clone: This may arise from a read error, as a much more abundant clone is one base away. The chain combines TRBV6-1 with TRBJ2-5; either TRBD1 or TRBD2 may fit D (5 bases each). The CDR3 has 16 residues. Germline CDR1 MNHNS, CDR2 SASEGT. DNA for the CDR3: TGTGCCAGCAGTTCCCAAGAGGGGATGGGAGAAGAGACCAAGTACTTC. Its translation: CASSSQEGMGEETKYF.

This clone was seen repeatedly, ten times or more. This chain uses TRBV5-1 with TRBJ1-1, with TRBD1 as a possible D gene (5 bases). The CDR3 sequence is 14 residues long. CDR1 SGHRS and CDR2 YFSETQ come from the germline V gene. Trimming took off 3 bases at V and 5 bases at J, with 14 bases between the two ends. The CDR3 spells CASSSGVLSTEAFF. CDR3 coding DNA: TGCGCCAGCAGCTCGGGGGTTTTGAGTACTGAAGCTTTCTTT. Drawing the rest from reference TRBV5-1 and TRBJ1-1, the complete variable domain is KAGVTQTPRYLIKTRGQQVTLSCSPISGHRSVSWYQQTPGQGLQFLFEYFSETQRNKGNFPGRFSGRQFSNSRSEMNVSTLELGDSALYLCASSSGVLSTEAFFGQGTRLTVV.

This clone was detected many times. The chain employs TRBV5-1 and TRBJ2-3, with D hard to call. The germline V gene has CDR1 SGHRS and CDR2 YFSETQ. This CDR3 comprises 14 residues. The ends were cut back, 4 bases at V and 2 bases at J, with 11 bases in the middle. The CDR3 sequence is CASSLQDNTDTQYF. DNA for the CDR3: TGCGCCAGCAGCCTCCAAGACAACACAGATACGCAGTATTTT.

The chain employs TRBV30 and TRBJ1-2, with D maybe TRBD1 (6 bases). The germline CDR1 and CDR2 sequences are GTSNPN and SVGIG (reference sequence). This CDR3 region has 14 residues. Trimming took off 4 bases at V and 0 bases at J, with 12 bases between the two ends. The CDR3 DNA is TGTGCCTGGACCCCCACAGGGCCTAACTATGGCTACACCTTC. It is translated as CAWTPTGPNYGYTF.

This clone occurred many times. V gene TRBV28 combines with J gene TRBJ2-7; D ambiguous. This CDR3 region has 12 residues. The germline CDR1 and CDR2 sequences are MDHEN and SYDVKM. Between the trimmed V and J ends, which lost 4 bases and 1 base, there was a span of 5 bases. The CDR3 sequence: CASSSASYEQYF. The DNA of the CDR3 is TGTGCCAGCAGTTCGGCATCCTACGAGCAGTACTTC.

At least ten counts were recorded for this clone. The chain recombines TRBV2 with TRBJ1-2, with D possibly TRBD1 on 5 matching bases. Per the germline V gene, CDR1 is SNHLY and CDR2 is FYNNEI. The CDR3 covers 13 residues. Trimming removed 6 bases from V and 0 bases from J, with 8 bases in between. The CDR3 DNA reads TGTGCCAGCAGCCGACAGACTAACTATGGCTACACCTTC. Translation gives CASSRQTNYGYTF.

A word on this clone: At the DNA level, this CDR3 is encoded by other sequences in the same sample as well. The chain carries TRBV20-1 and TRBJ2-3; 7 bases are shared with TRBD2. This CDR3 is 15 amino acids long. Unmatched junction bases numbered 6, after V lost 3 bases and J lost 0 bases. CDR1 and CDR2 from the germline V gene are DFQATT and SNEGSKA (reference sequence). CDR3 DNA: TGCAGTGCTAGTTTCGGCGGGAGAAGCACAGATACGCAGTATTTT. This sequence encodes CSASFGGRSTDTQYF.

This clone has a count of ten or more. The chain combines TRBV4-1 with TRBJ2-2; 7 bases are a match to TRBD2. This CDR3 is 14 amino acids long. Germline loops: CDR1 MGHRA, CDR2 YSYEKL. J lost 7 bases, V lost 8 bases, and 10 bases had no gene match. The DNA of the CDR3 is TGCGCCAGCGCCAGGGAGGGCTTGGGCGGGGAGCTGTTTTTT. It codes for CASAREGLGGELFF.

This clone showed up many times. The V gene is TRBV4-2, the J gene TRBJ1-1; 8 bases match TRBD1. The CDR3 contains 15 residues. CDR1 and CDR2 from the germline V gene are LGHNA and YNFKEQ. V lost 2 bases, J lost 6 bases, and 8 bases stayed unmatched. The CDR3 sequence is CASSQTDRVSAEAFF. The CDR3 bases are TGTGCCAGCAGCCAAACGGACAGGGTTTCAGCTGAAGCTTTCTTT.

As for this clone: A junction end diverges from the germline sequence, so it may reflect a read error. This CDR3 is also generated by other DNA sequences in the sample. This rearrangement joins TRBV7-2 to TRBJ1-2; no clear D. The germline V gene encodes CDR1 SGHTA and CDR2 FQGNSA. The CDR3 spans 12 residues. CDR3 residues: CASSLPGDGYTF. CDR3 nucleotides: TGTGCCAGTAGCTTGCCTGGAGATGGCTACACCTTC.

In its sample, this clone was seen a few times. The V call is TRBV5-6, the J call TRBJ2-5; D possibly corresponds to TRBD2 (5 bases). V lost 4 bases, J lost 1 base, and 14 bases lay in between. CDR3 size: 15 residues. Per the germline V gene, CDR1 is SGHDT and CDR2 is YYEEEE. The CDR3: CASSHIGRVQETQYF. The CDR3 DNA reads TGTGCCAGCAGCCATATTGGGCGGGTCCAAGAGACCCAGTACTTC.

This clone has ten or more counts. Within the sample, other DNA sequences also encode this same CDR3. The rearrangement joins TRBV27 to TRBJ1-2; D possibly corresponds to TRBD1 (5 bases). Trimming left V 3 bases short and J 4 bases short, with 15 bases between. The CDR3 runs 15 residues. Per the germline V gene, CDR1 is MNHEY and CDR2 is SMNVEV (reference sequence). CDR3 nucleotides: TGTGCCAGCAGTTTCTCGGAAGACAGCCGCTATGGCTACACCTTC. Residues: CASSFSEDSRYGYTF.

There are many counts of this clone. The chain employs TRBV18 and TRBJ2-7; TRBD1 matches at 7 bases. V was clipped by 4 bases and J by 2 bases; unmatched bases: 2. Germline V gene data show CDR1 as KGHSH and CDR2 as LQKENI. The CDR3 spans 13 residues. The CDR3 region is CASSRDSPYEQYF. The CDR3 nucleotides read TGTGCCAGCTCACGGGACAGTCCCTACGAGCAGTACTTC.

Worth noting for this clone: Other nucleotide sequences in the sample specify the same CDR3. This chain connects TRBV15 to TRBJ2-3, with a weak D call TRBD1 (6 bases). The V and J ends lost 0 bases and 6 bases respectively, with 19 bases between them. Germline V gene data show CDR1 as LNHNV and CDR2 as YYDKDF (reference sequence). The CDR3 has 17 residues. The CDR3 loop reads CATSRDPPGAQGDTQYF. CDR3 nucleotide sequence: TGTGCCACCAGCAGAGATCCCCCAGGGGCCCAGGGTGATACGCAGTATTTT.

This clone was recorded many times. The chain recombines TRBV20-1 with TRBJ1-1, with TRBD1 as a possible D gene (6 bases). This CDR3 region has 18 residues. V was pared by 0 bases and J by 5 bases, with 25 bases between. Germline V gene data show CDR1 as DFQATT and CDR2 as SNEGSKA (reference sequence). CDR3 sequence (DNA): TGCAGTGCTAGAGACCGTCAAAGGGGGATTTCGAGTTATACTGAAGCTTTCTTT. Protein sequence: CSARDRQRGISSYTEAFF.

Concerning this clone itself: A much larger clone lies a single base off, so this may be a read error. The CDR3 region has the DNA TGCAGCGTTAACGTCCGGGACAGGGGCCACTATGGCTACACCTTC. Its protein product is CSVNVRDRGHYGYTF. This chain joins TRBV29-1 and TRBJ1-2, with 10 bases lining up with TRBD1. The CDR3 has 15 residues. The J segment lost 3 bases and the V segment lost 5 bases, leaving 9 bases of the junction unmatched. From germline, CDR1 is SQVTM and CDR2 ANQGSEA.

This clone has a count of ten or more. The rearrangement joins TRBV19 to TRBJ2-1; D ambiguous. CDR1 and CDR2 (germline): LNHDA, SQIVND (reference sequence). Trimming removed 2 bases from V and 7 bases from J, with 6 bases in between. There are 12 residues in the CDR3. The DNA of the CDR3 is TGTGCCAGTAGTATAAGCCATAATGAGCAGTTCTTC. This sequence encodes CASSISHNEQFF.

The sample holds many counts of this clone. CDR3 coding DNA: TGCGCCAGCAGCCCCGGTAGGGTCTCCTACGAGCAGTACTTC. Translating gives CASSPGRVSYEQYF. The chain employs TRBV5-1 and TRBJ2-7; D uncertain. CDR1 SGHRS and CDR2 YFSETQ come from the germline V gene. V lost 4 bases and J lost 0, with 11 bases in between. There are 14 residues in the CDR3.